Listed below are T cell receptor beta chains from one sample, sequenced in a study of T cell responses to AZD1222 COVID-19 vaccine. Repertoires were generated with immunoSEQ multiplex PCR, while TCRdb's copy carries only in-frame clones and drops some. The sample contains 90,000 to 140,000 clones, around 90% of which appear only once. The sequences come from peripheral blood, collected on day 0 of AZD1222 vaccination. These TCRs come from an adult in good health. Both conserved end residues are part of each CDR3. A D gene is named only where the DNA matches it firmly. Not every row has a clone size; where given, it reads once, few, many or a size class.

V gene	D gene	clone size	J gene	CDR3 DNA	CDR3 protein
TRBV15	TRBD2	.	TRBJ2-3	TGTGCCACCCGGTTCAAGCGGGAGACGAAAGATACGCAGTATTTT	CATRFKRETKDTQYF
TRBV18	.	.	TRBJ2-7	TGTGCCAGCTCACCAATGGAGGGGATCGACGAGCAGTACTTC	CASSPMEGIDEQYF
TRBV11-2	.	.	TRBJ1-3	TGTGCCAGCACCCGTAGGGGGTCTGGAAACACCATATATTTT	CASTRRGSGNTIYF
TRBV9	.	.	TRBJ1-6	TGTGCCAGCAGCGTAGGGTCTAGCTCCTATAATTCACCCCTCCACTTT	CASSVGSSSYNSPLHF
TRBV18	TRBD1	.	TRBJ2-5	TGTGCCAGCTCGCCGGGACAGCAAGAGACCCAGTACTTC	CASSPGQQETQYF
TRBV6-5	.	.	TRBJ2-7	TGTGCCAGCAGTCTAGGACCCGGCGGGCGGGAGCAGTACTTC	CASSLGPGGREQYF
TRBV5-4	TRBD2	.	TRBJ2-7	TGTGCCAGCAGCCGAGCGGGGGGGCCCTACGAGCAGTACTTC	CASSRAGGPYEQYF
TRBV30	TRBD1	.	TRBJ1-5	TGTGCCTGGGTGGGCAAACCCGGGACAGCCTCTGATCAGCCCCAGCATTTT	CAWVGKPGTASDQPQHF
TRBV18	.	.	TRBJ1-2	TGTGCCAGCTCACCACAACAGGGTGACTATGGCTACACCTTC	CASSPQQGDYGYTF
TRBV2	TRBD2	.	TRBJ2-1	TGTGCCAGCAGCTTAAAACCGCCGGGACTAGCGGGCTCCTACAATGAGCAGTTCTTC	CASSLKPPGLAGSYNEQFF
TRBV12-3/TRBV12-4	.	few	TRBJ1-4	TGTGCCAGCAGTTCCCTTAGGGTAGAAAAACTGTTTTTT	CASSSLRVEKLFF
TRBV28	TRBD2	.	TRBJ2-7	TGTGCCAGCAGTTCCTCTAGCGGGAGTTACTACGAGCAGTACTTC	CASSSSSGSYYEQYF
TRBV19	TRBD1	.	TRBJ2-2	TGTGCCAGTAGTATGAGGGGGACAGGGGGCACCGGGGAGCTGTTTTTT	CASSMRGTGGTGELFF
TRBV12-3/TRBV12-4	.	.	TRBJ2-7	TGTGCCAGCAGTTTCTACCACGAGCAGTACTTC	CASSFYHEQYF
TRBV28	TRBD2	.	TRBJ2-1	TGTGCCAGCCGGCGGGAGAGCGCCTACAATGAGCAGTTCTTC	CASRRESAYNEQFF
TRBV11-3	TRBD2	.	TRBJ2-1	TGTGCCAGCAGCCTACAGGGACTAGATAATGAGCAGTTCTTC	CASSLQGLDNEQFF
TRBV6-5	.	.	TRBJ1-1	TGTGCCAGCAGTCTACAGGGGAACACTGAAGCTTTCTTT	CASSLQGNTEAFF
TRBV5-4	TRBD2	once	TRBJ2-1	TGTGCCAGCAGCGCCCCGGGGAGGGTTGAGCAGTTCTTC	CASSAPGRVEQFF
TRBV6-5	.	.	TRBJ2-2	TGTGCCAGGATCACCGGGGAGCTGTTTTTT	CARITGELFF
TRBV6-6	TRBD1	.	TRBJ2-3	TGTGCCAGCAGTACGACAGGGGACGGTACGCAGTATTTT	CASSTTGDGTQYF
TRBV6-5	.	.	TRBJ1-2	TGTGCCAGCCTCAGCCTGGGGCTCAACTATGGCTACACCTTC	CASLSLGLNYGYTF
TRBV27	.	.	TRBJ2-7	TGTGCCAGCACTGGGGGTTACGAGCAGTACTTC	CASTGGYEQYF
TRBV4-1	TRBD2	.	TRBJ2-3	TGCGCCAGCAGCCAAGATTGGGGGACTAGCGGGAGCACAGATACGCAGTATTTT	CASSQDWGTSGSTDTQYF
TRBV7-9	.	.	TRBJ1-5	TGTGCCAGCAGCTTAGGGCAGGATCAGCCCCAGCATTTT	CASSLGQDQPQHF
TRBV27	TRBD2	.	TRBJ2-2	TGTGCCAGCAGTTTACGGACTAGTACCCTGTTTGGTACCGGGGAGCTGTTTTTT	CASSLRTSTLFGTGELFF
TRBV10-3	TRBD1	.	TRBJ1-6	TGTGCCATCAGTGAGTCCGGGACAGGGGGGAATTCACCCCTCCACTTT	CAISESGTGGNSPLHF
TRBV29-1	.	.	TRBJ1-2	TGCAGCGTTGAAAGAGGGGCTGGCTATGGCTACACCTTC	CSVERGAGYGYTF
TRBV6-5	.	few	TRBJ1-2	TGTGCCAGCAGCCGATTTGGGGACTATGGCTACACCTTC	CASSRFGDYGYTF
TRBV5-1	.	once	TRBJ2-7	TGCGCCAGCAGCAGGGATCGCTCCGAGCAGTACTTC	CASSRDRSEQYF
TRBV4-2	.	.	TRBJ2-3	TGTGCCAGCAGCCAAACAACACTTTCGACAGATACGCAGTATTTT	CASSQTTLSTDTQYF
TRBV27	.	few	TRBJ2-7	TGTGCCAGCAGTGAACTTAGGAGCTCCTACGAGCAGTACTTC	CASSELRSSYEQYF
TRBV10-3	TRBD1	.	TRBJ1-2	TGTGCCATCAGCCGGGACAGGGCGTATGGCTACACCTTC	CAISRDRAYGYTF
TRBV21-1	.	.	TRBJ2-7	TGTGCCAGCAACCGGGCGCGGACCTACGAGCAGTACTTC	CASNRARTYEQYF
TRBV15	TRBD1	.	TRBJ2-6	TGTGCCACCAGCAAGGACAGGGGTTTTGGGGCCAACGTCCTGACTTTC	CATSKDRGFGANVLTF
TRBV18	TRBD2	.	TRBJ2-1	TGTGCCAGCTCACTCATTAGGACTAGCGGGACGCCGGGCGATGAGCAGTTCTTC	CASSLIRTSGTPGDEQFF
TRBV18	.	.	TRBJ1-5	TGTGCCAGCTCACCACCTTTCGCCAGCAATCAGCCCCAGCATTTT	CASSPPFASNQPQHF
TRBV5-1	.	.	TRBJ2-3	TGCGCCAGCAGCTACCGGTCCGGAAGCAGCGCAGATACGCAGTATTTT	CASSYRSGSSADTQYF
TRBV5-1	TRBD2	.	TRBJ2-2	TGCGCCAGCAGCGCCGGGAGGGCCGGGGAGCTGTTTTTT	CASSAGRAGELFF
TRBV6-5	.	.	TRBJ1-2	TGTGCCAGCAACCGACAGTATGGCTACACCTTC	CASNRQYGYTF
TRBV10-3	.	.	TRBJ2-7	TGTGCCATCAGTGGGGGGGATTACGAGCAGTACTTC	CAISGGDYEQYF
TRBV4-2	.	.	TRBJ2-5	TGTGCCAGCAGCCAAGACTGGACTGAAGAGACCCAGTACTTC	CASSQDWTEETQYF
TRBV4-3	TRBD2	.	TRBJ2-7	TGCGCCAGCAGCCAAGGGACTAGCGGGATCTTTGAGCAGTACTTC	CASSQGTSGIFEQYF
TRBV5-1	.	.	TRBJ2-1	TGCGCCAGCAGCTTGACCGCGGGTCACAATGAGCAGTTCTTC	CASSLTAGHNEQFF
TRBV10-1	TRBD1	once	TRBJ1-1	TGCGCCAGCAAGGCAGGGGGCGATTCCCCTAAAGCTTTCTTT	CASKAGGDSPKAFF
TRBV3-1/TRBV3-2	.	.	TRBJ2-5	TGTGCCAGCACCGCCGGATTCCAAGAGACCCAGTACTTC	CASTAGFQETQYF
TRBV5-1	.	.	TRBJ2-5	TGCGCCAGCGACCTGGGGCACCGGCAAGAGACCCAGTACTTC	CASDLGHRQETQYF
TRBV11-2	TRBD1	few	TRBJ1-5	TGTGCCAGCAGCTACACAGGGGGCAATCAGCCCCAGCATTTT	CASSYTGGNQPQHF
TRBV18	TRBD1	.	TRBJ1-2	TGTGCCAGCTCACCAAGCCTGGGACAGGGGAGCGATGGCTACACCTTC	CASSPSLGQGSDGYTF
TRBV6-5	.	.	TRBJ1-1	TGTGCCAGCGGAACCCCCAGGGAAAATGAAGCTTTCTTT	CASGTPRENEAFF
TRBV7-2	.	.	TRBJ2-1	TGTGCCAGCAGCACCCGACTTTCCTACAATGAGCAGTTCTTC	CASSTRLSYNEQFF
TRBV11-1	TRBD1	once	TRBJ2-2	TGTGCCAGCAGCACCGGGACAGCACCGTACACCGGGGAGCTGTTTTTT	CASSTGTAPYTGELFF
TRBV28	.	.	TRBJ2-5	TGTGCCAGCAGTCGGCCCGGGTCGGGTAGCGCGGGGTTACAGTACTTC	CASSRPGSGSAGLQYF
TRBV28	.	few	TRBJ1-2	TGTGCCAGCAGTACAAGGGGGAGTTTAGGCTATGGCTACACCTTC	CASSTRGSLGYGYTF
TRBV19	.	.	TRBJ2-6	TGTGCCAGTACCCCAGGGTCCAACCCTGGGGCCAACGTCCTGACTTTC	CASTPGSNPGANVLTF